Listed here are 17 T cell receptor beta chains from one sample, sequenced in a study of blood T cells in healthy people across ages (dated by TCRdb to the mid-2010s). Receptors were amplified or captured by 5' RACE. Data came from an Illumina HiSeq 2500. A second PCR of roughly 6 to 12 cycles was performed with a sample-barcoded 5' primer and a J-beta primer mix. The public reads were run again by TCRdb, first through fastp at Q25 and then through MiXCR, and only productive beta chains were kept. Rows are combined by CDR3 protein, so each entry shows the most common genes and DNA. The sample has fewer than 750,000 distinct CDR3 sequences on record, under 65% of them singletons. The top ten constitute approximately 13% of the sample. Input material: blood. These receptors originate from a woman of 80 years or more in good health.

This clonotype was seen only a few times. V and J are TRBV20-1 and TRBJ2-1; no firm D call. Trimming shortened V by 3 bases and J by 4 bases, and 16 bases separated the two germline ends. CDR3 length: 15 amino acids. Germline CDR1 and CDR2: DFQATT and SNEGSKA (reference sequence). The CDR3 here is CSASHEVVLYNEQFF. The CDR3 region has the DNA TGCAGTGCTAGTCACGAGGTGGTACTTTACAATGAGCAGTTCTTC.

There are many counts of this clonotype. Here the CDR3 DNA reads TGTGCCAGCAGTTTTCGTCGACTAGGAAATGAGCAGTTCTTC. It translates to CASSFRRLGNEQFF. The gene calls are TRBV12-3 or TRBV12-4 and TRBJ2-1; D is possibly TRBD2 (6 bases). The CDR3 is 14 residues long. With 3 bases removed from V and 7 bases from J, the gap between germline ends came to 13 bases.

This chain uses TRBV20-1 with TRBJ2-2, with unresolved D. Germline lookup yields CDR1 DFQATT and CDR2 SNEGSKA (reference sequence). The CDR3 extends over 12 amino acids. Trimming shortened V by 4 bases and J by 2 bases, and 5 bases separated the two germline ends. Written as DNA, the CDR3 is TGCAGTGCTACCCGAAACACCGGGGAGCTGTTTTTT. It is translated as CSATRNTGELFF.

A remark on this clonotype: A single base separates this from a much larger clone, so it may be a read error. The genes are TRBV20-1 and TRBJ2-7; D gene unclear. The germline CDR1 and CDR2 sequences are DFQATT and SNEGSKA (reference sequence). The CDR3 contains 12 residues. Trimming took off 4 bases at V and 7 bases at J, with 14 bases between the two ends. CDR3 nucleotides: TGCAGTGCTACCCTCTCCTACAATGAGCAGTACTTC. It encodes CSATLSYNEQYF.

V is TRBV7-9 and J is TRBJ2-5; D is uncertain. The CDR3 has 17 residues. V was shortened by 2 bases and J by 1 base, with 17 bases between the two germline ends. The germline V gene encodes CDR1 SEHNR and CDR2 FQNEAQ (reference sequence). CDR3 bases: TGTGCCAGCAGCTTAACTCCCGGCGCGACTTCCCAAGAGACCCAGTACTTC. This translates into CASSLTPGATSQETQYF.

This clonotype was seen repeatedly, ten times or more. In DNA, the CDR3 is TGTGCCAGCAGCCCACTACGGGGGAACGGACTAGCCAAAAACATTCAGTACTTC. Amino acids: CASSPLRGNGLAKNIQYF. The chain joins TRBV11-2 to TRBJ2-4, with D perhaps TRBD2 (6 bases). Germline lookup yields CDR1 SGHAT and CDR2 FQNNGV. Trimming shortened V by 5 bases and J by 0 bases, and 20 bases separated the two germline ends. The CDR3 runs to 18 residues.

This clonotype was seen repeatedly, ten times or more. The rearrangement joins TRBV2 to TRBJ2-5; D gene unclear. The germline V and J ends were trimmed by 8 bases and 5 bases, with 9 bases remaining between them. This CDR3 contains 11 residues. The germline CDR1 and CDR2 sequences are SNHLY and FYNNEI. In nucleotides, the CDR3 is TGTGCCAGCTCTAAGTTGGAGACCCAGTACTTC. Residues: CASSKLETQYF.

Remarks on this clonotype: A clone one base away is much larger, so this may be a read error. This chain links TRBV10-3 with TRBJ2-1; 7 bases are a match to TRBD2. CDR3 length: 12 residues. The trim removed 11 bases at V and 8 bases at J, leaving 9 bases unmatched. Germline V lookup: CDR1 ENHRY, CDR2 SYGVKD. The CDR3 reads CAALTSLDEQFF. As DNA, the CDR3 is TGTGCCGCCCTGACTAGCCTGGATGAGCAGTTCTTC.

This chain links TRBV5-1 with TRBJ2-2, with D uncertain. The germline V gene has CDR1 SGHRS and CDR2 YFSETQ. The CDR3 sequence is 15 residues long. V was pared by 1 base and J by 2 bases, with 9 bases between. The chain's CDR3 is CASSLQPGNTGELFF. The CDR3 nucleotides read TGCGCCAGCAGCTTGCAACCGGGTAACACCGGGGAGCTGTTTTTT.

Details on this clonotype: This may stem from a read error, because a much larger clone lies one nucleotide away. J is TRBJ1-2 and V is TRBV15, with unresolved D. Germline-derived CDR1 and CDR2 are LNHNV and YYDKDF (reference sequence). Trimming cost V 0 bases and J 2 bases, with 10 bases left between them. The CDR3 consists of 15 residues. CDR3 DNA sequence: TGTGCCACCAGCAGAGAGGTAGAACTAAACTATGGCTACACCTTC. It codes for CATSREVELNYGYTF.

This clonotype was recorded a few times. Being one base from a much bigger clone, this may be a read error. The chain uses TRBV25-1 and TRBJ2-5; D is unresolved. Trimming left V 9 bases short and J 11 bases short, with 16 bases between. Per germline, CDR1 MGHDK and CDR2 SYGVNS. CDR3 size: 11 residues. This chain's CDR3 is CASGVVNEQYF. In nucleotides, the CDR3 is TGTGCCAGTGGGGTCGTCAATGAGCAGTACTTC.

Notes on this clonotype: This could be a read error, since a much larger clone is one nucleotide away. The chain employs TRBV5-1 and TRBJ2-7; TRBD2 matches 7 bases. Germline V lookup: CDR1 SGHRS, CDR2 YFSETQ. This CDR3 has 14 residues. The trim removed 3 bases at V and 3 bases at J, leaving 6 bases unmatched. Here the CDR3 DNA reads TGCGCCAGCAGCTGGGAGGGCCAGTTCTACGAGCAGTACTTC. This translates into CASSWEGQFYEQYF.

The chain has TRBV5-1 and TRBJ2-3; no clear D. CDR3 length: 15 amino acids. Germline CDR1 and CDR2: SGHRS and YFSETQ. V gave up 2 bases and J gave up 0 bases, with 10 bases separating them. The CDR3 nucleotides read TGCGCCAGCAGCTTCGGTCAGACTAGCACAGATACGCAGTATTTT. It codes for CASSFGQTSTDTQYF.

The CDR3 nucleotides are TGTGCCAGCAGTTTATCCGGAGGAGCTAACTATGGCTACACCTTC. Amino acids: CASSLSGGANYGYTF. J is TRBJ1-2 and V is TRBV27; D not resolved. Deletions cut 0 bases from V and 0 bases from J, with 8 bases between. CDR1 is MNHEY and CDR2 is SMNVEV in the germline V gene (reference sequence). The CDR3 spans 15 residues.

The chain links TRBV6-6 to TRBJ2-1; D is undetermined. Looked up from germline, CDR1 is MNHNY and CDR2 is SVGAGI (reference sequence). The CDR3 consists of 15 residues. The germline V and J ends were trimmed by 6 bases and 3 bases, with 15 bases remaining between them. CDR3 nucleotide sequence: TGTGCCAGCAGCTCCCAAGACCCATACTACAATGAGCAGTTCTTC. Its protein product is CASSSQDPYYNEQFF.

The chain links TRBV20-1 to TRBJ2-5; TRBD1 agrees at 7 bases. The length of the CDR3 is 14 residues. Germline V lookup: CDR1 DFQATT, CDR2 SNEGSKA (reference sequence). J lost 5 bases, V lost 0 bases, and 6 bases had no gene match. The CDR3 loop is CSARDDRARETQYF. The CDR3 coding sequence is TGCAGTGCTAGAGATGACAGGGCCAGGGAGACCCAGTACTTC.

The V and J genes are TRBV27 and TRBJ2-5; D is unclear. This CDR3 has 15 residues. Looked up from germline, CDR1 is MNHEY and CDR2 is SMNVEV (reference sequence). The V gene lost 2 bases and the J gene lost 3 bases, with 13 bases spanning the gap. CDR3 bases: TGTGCCAGCAGTTTACGACGAGACTCCAAAGAGACCCAGTACTTC. It specifies CASSLRRDSKETQYF.